A single sample gave rise to the 12 T cell receptor beta chains below, sequenced in a study of T-cell memory formation after mild COVID-19. TCRdb processed the 5' RACE reads anew with MiXCR; each CDR3 protein has one entry. The profile shows over 120,000 distinct CDR3 sequences, around 21% of them singletons. Specimen: PBMCs or a T cell subset sorted from them (not recorded which). The receptors originated from an adult woman who had mild COVID-19 (a few samples of this study predate the infection). Cell type and time point are not known.

This clonotype came up a few times. This chain links TRBV2 with TRBJ1-2; D unresolved. The CDR3 runs to 16 residues. V lost 3 bases, J lost 0 bases, and 14 bases lay in between. Germline lookup yields CDR1 SNHLY and CDR2 FYNNEI. CDR3 amino acids: CASSERNPKSNYGYTF. The CDR3 nucleotides read TGTGCCAGCAGTGAGAGAAACCCCAAATCTAACTATGGCTACACCTTC.

This clonotype was counted between two and nine times. The CDR3 is CSARDLGGTGYTF. The DNA of the CDR3 is TGCAGTGCTAGAGATTTGGGGGGTACTGGCTACACCTTC. This sequence joins TRBV20-1 and TRBJ1-2, with D perhaps matching TRBD1 (5 bases). CDR3 size: 13 residues. The V end was cut by 0 bases, the J end by 7 bases, with 12 bases between. CDR1 is DFQATT, CDR2 SNEGSKA, per germline (reference sequence).

This clonotype was picked up a small number of times. CDR3 sequence: CASSFAGGGYNEQFF. CDR3 nucleotide sequence: TGTGCCAGCAGCTTTGCGGGAGGTGGCTACAATGAGCAGTTCTTC. The V and J genes are TRBV11-3 and TRBJ2-1; 8 bases match TRBD2. This CDR3 spans 15 amino acids. Germline V gene sequence: CDR1 SGHNT, CDR2 YENEEA. Germline trimming cut 3 bases from V and 3 bases from J; bases unmatched to any gene: 4. The variable domain in full, with the rest retrieved from reference TRBV11-3 and TRBJ2-1, is EAGVVQSPRYKIIEKKQPVAFWCNPISGHNTLYWYLQNLGQGPELLIRYENEEAVDDSQLPKDRFSAERLKGVDSTLKIQPAELGDSAVYLCASSFAGGGYNEQFFGPGTRLTVL.

The V and J genes are TRBV7-2 and TRBJ2-1, with 10 nucleotides matching TRBD2. V was clipped by 6 bases and J by 5 bases; unmatched bases: 10. Germline V gives CDR1 SGHTA, CDR2 FQGNSA. The CDR3 covers 16 residues. The CDR3 coding sequence is TGTGCCAGCAGTAGAGCTGGACTAGCGGTAGACAATGAGCAGTTCTTC. This gives the protein CASSRAGLAVDNEQFF. Full variable domain (rest looked up from reference TRBV7-2 and TRBJ2-1): GAGVSQSPSNKVTEKGKDVELRCDPISGHTALYWYRQSLGQGLEFLIYFQGNSAPDKSGLPSDRFSAERTGGSVSTLTIQRTQQEDSAVYLCASSRAGLAVDNEQFFGPGTRLTVL.

This clonotype was seen more than once but under ten times. The V call is TRBV20-1, the J call TRBJ1-1; the D gene is possibly TRBD1 (5 bases). Germline V gene sequence: CDR1 DFQATT, CDR2 SNEGSKA (reference sequence). The CDR3 loop spans 13 amino acids. The ends were cut back, 3 bases at V and 1 base at J, with 9 bases in the middle. CDR3 residues: CSASGQGNTEAFF. DNA for the CDR3: TGCAGTGCTAGCGGCCAGGGGAACACTGAAGCTTTCTTT.

The sample holds a few counts of this clonotype. This chain uses TRBV29-1 with TRBJ1-2; 7 bases align to TRBD1. V gave up 1 base and J gave up 3 bases; unmatched junction bases: 2. This CDR3 has 13 residues. Germline values: CDR1 SQVTM, CDR2 ANQGSEA. The CDR3 spells CSVEGQGHYGYTF. CDR3 nucleotide sequence: TGCAGCGTTGAAGGACAGGGCCACTATGGCTACACCTTC. Full variable domain (outside the CDR3, taken from reference TRBV29-1 and TRBJ1-2): SAVISQKPSRDICQRGTSLTIQCQVDSQVTMMFWYRQQPGQSLTLIATANQGSEATYESGFVIDKFPISRPNLTFSTLTVSNMSPEDSSIYLCSVEGQGHYGYTFGSGTRLTVV.

This clonotype was picked up one time. V and J are TRBV12-3 or TRBV12-4 and TRBJ2-2; 8 bases fit TRBD2. The CDR3 is 16 residues long. V shed 2 bases and J 7 bases; nucleotides not matched to a gene: 9. Written as DNA, the CDR3 is TGTGCCAGCAGTTTAAGTGGGCGGCGGGGGGTCGGGGAGCTGTTTTTT. Translated: CASSLSGRRGVGELFF.

This clonotype has a handful of counts. This chain links TRBV7-3 with TRBJ2-1; TRBD2 matches at 11 bases. Losses at the gene ends were 0 bases for V and 3 bases for J; bases not matched to a gene: 1. The germline V gene has CDR1 SGHTA and CDR2 FQGTGA. CDR3 size: 16 residues. The chain's CDR3 is CASSLTGTSGYNEQFF. Written as DNA, the CDR3 is TGTGCCAGCAGCTTAACCGGGACTAGCGGCTACAATGAGCAGTTCTTC.

This clonotype has ten or more counts. The chain uses TRBV12-3 or TRBV12-4 and TRBJ2-2; 8 positions match TRBD2. The CDR3 has 19 amino acids. The J segment lost 3 bases and the V segment lost 6 bases, leaving 18 bases of the junction unmatched. Here the CDR3 reads CASRSGPRTGGPHTGELFF. CDR3 nucleotides: TGTGCCAGCAGGAGTGGTCCGAGAACGGGAGGGCCACACACCGGGGAGCTGTTTTTT.

This clonotype was seen only a few times. V and J are TRBV5-1 and TRBJ2-5; TRBD2 agrees at 13 bases. The germline gives CDR1 SGHRS, CDR2 YFSETQ. V dropped 4 bases and J dropped 3; count of bases not matched to a gene: 3. The CDR3 spans 15 residues. CDR3: CASSGGLAGKETQYF. The CDR3 coding sequence is TGCGCCAGCAGCGGGGGACTAGCGGGGAAAGAGACCCAGTACTTC.

The V and J genes are TRBV12-5 and TRBJ2-3; the match to TRBD2 covers 7 bases. This CDR3 has 13 amino acids. The ends lost 5 bases at V and 1 base at J; junction bases unmatched: 0. Per the germline V gene, CDR1 is LGHNT and CDR2 is FRNRAP. CDR3 DNA: TGTGCTAGTGGTAGCGGGGGCACAGATACGCAGTATTTT. Its translation: CASGSGGTDTQYF.

The chain joins TRBV12-3 or TRBV12-4 to TRBJ2-6; D possibly corresponds to TRBD2 (6 bases). The V and J ends lost 4 bases and 3 bases respectively, with 10 bases between them. The CDR3 has 15 amino acids. The CDR3 spells CASSSSGVGANVLTF. For the CDR3, the DNA is TGTGCCAGCAGTTCATCGGGGGTTGGGGCCAACGTCCTGACTTTC.